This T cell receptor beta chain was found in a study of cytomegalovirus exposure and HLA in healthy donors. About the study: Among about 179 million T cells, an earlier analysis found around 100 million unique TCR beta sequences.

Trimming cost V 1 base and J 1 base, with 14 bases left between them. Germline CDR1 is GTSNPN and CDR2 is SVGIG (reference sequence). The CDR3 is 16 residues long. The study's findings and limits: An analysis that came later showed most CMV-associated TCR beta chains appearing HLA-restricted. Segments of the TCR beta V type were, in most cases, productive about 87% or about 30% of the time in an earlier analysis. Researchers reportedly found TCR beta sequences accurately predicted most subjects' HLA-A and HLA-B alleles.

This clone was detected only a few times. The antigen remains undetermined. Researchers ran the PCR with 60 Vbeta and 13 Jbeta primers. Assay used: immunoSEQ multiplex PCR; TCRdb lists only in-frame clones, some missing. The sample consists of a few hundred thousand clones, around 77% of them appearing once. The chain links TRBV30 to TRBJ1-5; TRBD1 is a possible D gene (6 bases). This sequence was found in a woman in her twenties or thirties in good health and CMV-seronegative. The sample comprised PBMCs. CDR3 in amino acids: CAWSATGTSSNQPQHF. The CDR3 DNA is TGTGCCTGGAGTGCCACCGGGACATCAAGCAATCAGCCCCAGCATTTT.